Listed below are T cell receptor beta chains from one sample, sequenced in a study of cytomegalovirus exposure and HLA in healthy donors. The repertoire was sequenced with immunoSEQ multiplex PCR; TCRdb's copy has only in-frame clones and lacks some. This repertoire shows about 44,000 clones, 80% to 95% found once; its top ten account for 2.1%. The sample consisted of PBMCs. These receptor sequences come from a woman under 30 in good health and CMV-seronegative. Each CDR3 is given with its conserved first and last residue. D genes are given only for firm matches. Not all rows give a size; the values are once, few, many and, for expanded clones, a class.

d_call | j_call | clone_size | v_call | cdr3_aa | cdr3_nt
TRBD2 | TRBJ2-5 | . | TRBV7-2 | CASSFSGRGETQYF | TGTGCCAGCAGCTTTAGCGGGAGGGGAGAGACCCAGTACTTC
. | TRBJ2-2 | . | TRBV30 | CAWIRGGTGELFF | TGTGCCTGGATCCGAGGGGGAACCGGGGAGCTGTTTTTT
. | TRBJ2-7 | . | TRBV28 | CASSTTGSTVYEQYF | TGTGCCAGCAGTACTACAGGGTCTACGGTCTACGAGCAGTACTTC
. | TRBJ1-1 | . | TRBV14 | CASSPREGRAEAFF | TGTGCCAGCAGCCCCAGGGAGGGAAGGGCTGAAGCTTTCTTT
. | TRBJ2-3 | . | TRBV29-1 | CSVAGTGRTTDTQYF | TGCAGCGTTGCGGGGACTGGACGAACCACAGATACGCAGTATTTT
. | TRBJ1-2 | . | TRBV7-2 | CASSPRWGLRGYTF | TGTGCCAGCAGCCCTAGATGGGGCTTGCGAGGCTACACCTTC
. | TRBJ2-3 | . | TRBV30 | CAWATGGKGADTQYF | TGTGCCTGGGCCACGGGCGGGAAGGGCGCAGATACGCAGTATTTT
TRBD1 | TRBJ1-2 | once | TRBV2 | CASTEGSGQGAYGYTF | TGTGCCAGCACTGAAGGTTCGGGACAGGGAGCCTATGGCTACACCTTC
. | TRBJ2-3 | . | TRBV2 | CASRGGGLLDTQYF | TGTGCCAGCAGGGGAGGTGGCCTCCTGGATACGCAGTATTTT
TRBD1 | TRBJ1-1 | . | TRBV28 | CASSPLGQGVVVTEAFF | TGTGCCAGCAGCCCCCTCGGACAGGGGGTGGTGGTCACTGAAGCTTTCTTT
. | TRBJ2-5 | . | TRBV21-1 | CASSISTLQETQYF | TGTGCCAGCAGCATCTCGACACTGCAAGAGACCCAGTACTTC
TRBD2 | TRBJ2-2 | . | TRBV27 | CASSPRTLGGTLAAIANTGELFF | TGTGCCAGCAGCCCACGCACCTTGGGGGGGACTCTCGCCGCCATCGCGAACACCGGGGAGCTGTTTTTT
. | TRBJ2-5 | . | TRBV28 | CASTPIGRGQETQYF | TGTGCCAGCACCCCGATAGGCAGGGGACAAGAGACCCAGTACTTC
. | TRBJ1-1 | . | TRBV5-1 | CASSLGGGDTEAFF | TGCGCCAGCAGCTTGGGGGGAGGTGACACTGAAGCTTTCTTT
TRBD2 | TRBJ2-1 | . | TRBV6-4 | CASSKLAGGPYNEQFF | TGTGCCAGCAGTAAACTAGCGGGAGGCCCCTACAATGAGCAGTTCTTC
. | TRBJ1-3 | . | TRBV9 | CASSPGGAGNTIYF | TGTGCCAGCAGCCCCGGGGGAGCAGGAAACACCATATATTTT
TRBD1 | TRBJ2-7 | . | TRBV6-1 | CASRDHRGHGEQYF | TGTGCCAGCCGCGACCACAGGGGGCACGGCGAGCAGTACTTC
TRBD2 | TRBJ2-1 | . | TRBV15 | CATSRPTWEGRQFF | TGTGCCACCAGCAGACCCACCTGGGAGGGACGGCAGTTCTTC
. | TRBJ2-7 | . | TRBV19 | CASSMIAGPPDEQYF | TGTGCCAGTAGTATGATAGCCGGCCCCCCGGACGAGCAGTACTTC
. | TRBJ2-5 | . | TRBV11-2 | CASSFAGPRRETQYF | TGTGCCAGCAGCTTCGCTGGCCCCAGAAGAGAGACCCAGTACTTC
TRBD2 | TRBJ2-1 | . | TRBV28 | CASLPGGGARGTNEQFF | TGTGCCAGTCTACCGGGGGGTGGGGCCCGAGGAACCAATGAGCAGTTCTTC
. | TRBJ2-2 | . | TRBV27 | CASSSTNTGELFF | TGTGCCAGCAGTTCCACGAACACCGGGGAGCTGTTTTTT
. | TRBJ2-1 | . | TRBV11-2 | CASSSSDEQFF | TGTGCCAGCAGCTCAAGCGATGAGCAGTTCTTC
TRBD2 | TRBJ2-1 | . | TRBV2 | CASSRTSGSYNEQFF | TGTGCCAGCTCGCGAACTAGCGGATCCTACAATGAGCAGTTCTTC
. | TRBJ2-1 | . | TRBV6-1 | CASSEIYISNEQFF | TGTGCCAGCAGTGAAATATACATCAGCAATGAGCAGTTCTTC
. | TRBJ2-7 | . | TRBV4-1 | CASSQEGDSPFRRFQQYF | TGCGCCAGCAGCCAGGAGGGGGACAGCCCTTTTCGGCGCTTTCAGCAGTACTTC
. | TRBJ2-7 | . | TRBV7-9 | CASSLESEQYF | TGTGCCAGCAGCTTAGAGAGCGAGCAGTACTTC
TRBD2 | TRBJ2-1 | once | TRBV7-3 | CASSLSGRTYNEQFF | TGTGCCAGCAGCTTAAGCGGGAGGACCTACAATGAGCAGTTCTTC